Each of the 27 T cell receptor beta chains below was sequenced from the same sample in a study of cytomegalovirus exposure and HLA in healthy donors. Use of 60 Vbeta and 13 Jbeta primers characterized the PCR. The protocol was immunoSEQ multiplex PCR, while the TCRdb copy is restricted to in-frame clones and leaves out a portion. The sample has around 130,000 clones. Sequencing input: PBMCs. Receptor source: a woman aged 55-70 years in good health and CMV-seronegative.

The gene calls are TRBV2 and TRBJ1-5; 7 positions agree with TRBD1. Germline-derived CDR1 and CDR2 are SNHLY and FYNNEI. The CDR3 consists of 13 residues. V trimming: 11 bases; J trimming: 9 bases; junction bases outside the gene matches: 13. In DNA form, the CDR3 reads TGTGCCGGAGGAACAGGGGTTAGGTCGCCCCAGCATTTT. It yields the protein CAGGTGVRSPQHF.

The rearrangement links TRBV7-9 to TRBJ2-7; possibly TRBD1 for D (5 bases). CDR1 and CDR2 (germline): SEHNR, FQNEAQ (reference sequence). V shed 3 bases and J shed 3 bases, with 6 bases lying between them. The CDR3 extends over 12 amino acids. The CDR3 here is CASSFQGYEQYF. As DNA, the CDR3 is TGTGCCAGCAGCTTCCAGGGCTACGAGCAGTACTTC.

The chain links TRBV19 to TRBJ2-1; D is perhaps TRBD1 (6 bases). V was trimmed by 5 bases and J by 5 bases, leaving 16 bases between them. There are 15 residues in the CDR3. CDR1 LNHDA and CDR2 SQIVND come from the germline V gene (reference sequence). In nucleotides, the CDR3 is TGTGCCAGTAGTTTCGCTTTGGACAGCAACAATGAGCAGTTCTTC. Translated, it gives CASSFALDSNNEQFF.

The CDR3 loop is CASSLGGTSGRGTDTQYF. In DNA form, the CDR3 reads TGTGCCAGCAGCTTGGGAGGGACTAGCGGGAGGGGGACAGATACGCAGTATTTT. The chain uses TRBV5-4 and TRBJ2-3; 16 positions agree with TRBD2. V dropped 0 bases and J dropped 3; count of bases not matched to a gene: 4. Germline V gives CDR1 SGHNT, CDR2 YYREEE (reference sequence). The CDR3 covers 18 residues. Using reference TRBV5-4 and TRBJ2-3 for the parts outside the CDR3, the full variable domain is ETGVTQSPTHLIKTRGQQVTLRCSSQSGHNTVSWYQQALGQGPQFIFQYYREEENGRGNFPPRFSGLQFPNYSSELNVNALELDDSALYLCASSLGGTSGRGTDTQYFGPGTRLTVL.

The V call is TRBV4-1, the J call TRBJ2-7; possible D gene TRBD2, 7 bases. The CDR3 totals 16 residues. Germline loops: CDR1 MGHRA, CDR2 YSYEKL. The germline V and J ends were trimmed by 3 bases and 2 bases, with 17 bases remaining between them. For the CDR3, the DNA is TGCGCCAGCAGCCAGGGGGGGGGCGGGGAGCCCTACGAGCAGTACTTC. Translated, it gives CASSQGGGGEPYEQYF.

This chain connects TRBV7-2 to TRBJ2-7, with 7 bases aligning to TRBD2. The CDR3 runs to 14 residues. Trimming cost V 5 bases and J 4 bases; bases outside gene matches: 8. The V gene's germline CDR1 is SGHTA and CDR2 FQGNSA. The CDR3 DNA is TGTGCCAGCAGCCGATCTAGCGGACCTTACGAGCAGTACTTC. It is translated as CASSRSSGPYEQYF.

The gene calls are TRBV2 and TRBJ2-7; 9 bases are a match to TRBD2. Germline trimming cut 5 bases from V and 2 bases from J; bases unmatched to any gene: 4. This CDR3 region has 14 residues. Germline V gene sequence: CDR1 SNHLY, CDR2 FYNNEI. CDR3 sequence reads: CASSTREGAYEQYF. CDR3 DNA: TGTGCCAGCAGTACGCGGGAGGGGGCCTACGAGCAGTACTTC. Based on the CDR3 plus reference TRBV2 and TRBJ2-7, the full variable domain is EPEVTQTPSHQVTQMGQEVILRCVPISNHLYFYWYRQILGQKVEFLVSFYNNEISEKSEIFDDQFSVERPDGSNFTLKIRSTKLEDSAMYFCASSTREGAYEQYFGPGTRLTVT.

V gene TRBV11-2 combines with J gene TRBJ2-5; 7 nucleotides agree with TRBD2. Germline CDR1 reads SGHAT; CDR2 reads FQNNGV. With 2 bases clipped from V and 4 bases from J, the junction kept 7 bases outside the gene matches. There are 15 residues in the CDR3. The CDR3 nucleotides read TGTGCCAGCAGCTTACTCTTACTAGCGTCAGAGACCCAGTACTTC. Its translation is CASSLLLLASETQYF.

The rearrangement joins TRBV6-1 to TRBJ1-1, with D uncertain. CDR3 length equals 11 residues. Germline V gives CDR1 MNHNS, CDR2 SASEGT. The V gene lost 7 bases and the J gene lost 5 bases, with 8 bases spanning the gap. Here the CDR3 reads CASNLLTEAFF. In DNA, the CDR3 is TGTGCCAGCAATCTATTAACTGAAGCTTTCTTT.

J is TRBJ1-1 and V is TRBV19, with 8 bases that match TRBD1. The trim removed 8 bases at V and 1 base at J, leaving 6 bases unmatched. CDR1 LNHDA and CDR2 SQIVND come from the germline V gene (reference sequence). This CDR3 comprises 14 residues. CDR3 loop: CASLRGPANTEAFF. The CDR3 coding sequence is TGTGCCAGTCTCAGGGGGCCCGCGAACACTGAAGCTTTCTTT. The entire variable domain, with the rest obtained from reference TRBV19 and TRBJ1-1, is as follows: DGGITQSPKYLFRKEGQNVTLSCEQNLNHDAMYWYRQDPGQGLRLIYYSQIVNDFQKGDIAEGYSVSREKKESFPLTVTSAQKNPTAFYLCASLRGPANTEAFFGQGTRLTVV.

Comment on this clone: This is likely a read error, given that the CDR3 carries no conserved phenylalanine or tryptophan at its end. This sequence joins TRBV25-1 and TRBJ1-5, with D maybe TRBD1 (6 bases). Germline V gene data show CDR1 as MGHDK and CDR2 as SYGVNS. The CDR3 consists of 13 residues. Trimming left V 3 bases short and J 4 bases short, with 7 bases between. The CDR3 DNA reads as TGTGCCAGCAGTGATAGGGGGAATCAGCCCCAGCATCTT. Protein sequence: CASSDRGNQPQHL.

The chain links TRBV28 to TRBJ2-3, with no clear D. Trimming removed 6 bases from V and 1 base from J, with 14 bases in between. Germline CDR1 reads MDHEN; CDR2 reads SYDVKM. The CDR3 has 15 residues. As DNA, the CDR3 is TGTGCCAGCAGCCCCGCCCGATCAGGCACAGATACGCAGTATTTT. Amino acid sequence: CASSPARSGTDTQYF.

The chain combines TRBV11-3 with TRBJ2-3; D is possibly TRBD1 (5 bases). The CDR3 totals 13 residues. The V end was cut by 5 bases, the J end by 4 bases, with 10 bases between. Looked up from germline, CDR1 is SGHNT and CDR2 is YENEEA. For the CDR3, the DNA is TGTGCCAGCAGCCCTGGGGCCGCAGATACGCAGTATTTT. It codes for CASSPGAADTQYF.

V usage is TRBV7-8 and J usage is TRBJ2-5; 12 bases align to TRBD1. V lost 4 bases to trimming and J lost 5 bases; unmatched junction nucleotides: 14. Germline CDR1 reads SGHVS; CDR2 reads FQNEAQ. CDR3 length: 18 residues. CDR3 sequence: CASSSPRPGQGALETQYF. Written as DNA, the CDR3 is TGTGCCAGCAGCTCGCCCCGTCCGGGACAGGGGGCTCTTGAGACCCAGTACTTC.

The V and J genes are TRBV2 and TRBJ2-7, with TRBD2 matching over 8 bases. CDR3 length: 13 amino acids. Trimming removed 4 bases from V and 6 bases from J; junction bases left unmatched: 5. Germline CDR1 and CDR2: SNHLY and FYNNEI. For the CDR3, the DNA is TGTGCCAGCAGTGGGCTAGCGGGCGCCGAGCAGTACTTC. Its protein product is CASSGLAGAEQYF.

The rearrangement joins TRBV19 to TRBJ1-1; 7 bases are shared with TRBD1. Trimming removed 6 bases from V and 2 bases from J; junction bases left unmatched: 3. CDR3 length equals 13 residues. Germline lookup yields CDR1 LNHDA and CDR2 SQIVND (reference sequence). The CDR3 spells CASSGQVNTEAFF. The CDR3, as DNA: TGTGCCAGTAGCGGACAGGTCAACACTGAAGCTTTCTTT.

The CDR3 here is CASKVSGTRDEKLFF. As DNA, the CDR3 is TGCGCCAGCAAGGTTTCTGGGACACGCGATGAAAAACTGTTTTTT. The rearrangement uses TRBV5-1 and TRBJ1-4; D may be TRBD1 (6 bases). This CDR3 spans 15 amino acids. Trimming took off 6 bases at V and 6 bases at J, with 18 bases between the two ends. The germline CDR1 and CDR2 sequences are SGHRS and YFSETQ.

CDR3 DNA: TGTGCCAGCAGCGTAGAGGGGGCGGGAGGGAATGAGCAGTTCTTC. Translation: CASSVEGAGGNEQFF. The chain recombines TRBV9 with TRBJ2-1; TRBD2 aligns across 9 bases. The germline V gene has CDR1 SGDLS and CDR2 YYNGEE. With 0 bases clipped from V and 7 bases from J, the junction kept 5 bases outside the gene matches. The CDR3 runs to 15 residues.

This chain connects TRBV2 to TRBJ2-3; D is uncertain. The CDR3 length is 17 residues. Germline CDR1 reads SNHLY; CDR2 reads FYNNEI. V was trimmed by 1 base and J by 0 bases, leaving 14 bases between them. CDR3 coding DNA: TGTGCCAGCAGTGAAGGGTTTATCTACTCTAGCACAGATACGCAGTATTTT. Amino acid sequence: CASSEGFIYSSTDTQYF.

The chain uses TRBV6-5 and TRBJ1-3; the D is unclear. Trimming shortened V by 0 bases and J by 0 bases, and 9 bases separated the two germline ends. The CDR3 loop spans 16 amino acids. Germline V gives CDR1 MNHEY, CDR2 SVGAGI. CDR3 protein: CASSYSRVHSGNTIYF. CDR3 DNA: TGTGCCAGCAGTTACTCAAGAGTTCACTCTGGAAACACCATATATTTT.

The rearrangement links TRBV6-5 to TRBJ1-3; 8 bases map to TRBD1. V trimming: 2 bases; J trimming: 4 bases; junction bases outside the gene matches: 4. The CDR3 sequence is 15 residues long. Germline lookup yields CDR1 MNHEY and CDR2 SVGAGI. CDR3 sequence: CASSYTRGLGNTIYF. The CDR3 DNA sequence: TGTGCCAGCAGTTACACCAGGGGGCTCGGAAACACCATATATTTT.

The chain couples TRBV7-9 to TRBJ2-7; 9 nucleotides agree with TRBD1. CDR1 is SEHNR, CDR2 FQNEAQ, per germline (reference sequence). J gave up 2 bases and V 3 bases, and 8 bases lay outside the gene matches. CDR3 length: 16 residues. The CDR3 region has the DNA TGTGCCAGCAGCTTCTCACAGGGGGCTGTCGCCTACGAGCAGTACTTC. Amino acid sequence: CASSFSQGAVAYEQYF. The full variable domain, in which reference TRBV7-9 and TRBJ2-7 provide the parts outside the CDR3, is DTGVSQNPRHKITKRGQNVTFRCDPISEHNRLYWYRQTLGQGPEFLTYFQNEAQLEKSRLLSDRFSAERPKGSFSTLEIQRTEQGDSAMYLCASSFSQGAVAYEQYFGPGTRLTVT.

The J gene is TRBJ1-2, the V gene TRBV2; TRBD1 matches 8 bases. Germline V CDR1 and CDR2: SNHLY, FYNNEI. The CDR3 is made up of 16 amino acids. V trimming: 3 bases; J trimming: 3 bases; junction bases outside the gene matches: 9. This CDR3 is CASSEPQDRVYYGYTF. In DNA, the CDR3 is TGTGCCAGCAGTGAGCCCCAGGACAGGGTTTACTATGGCTACACCTTC.

The J gene is TRBJ2-1, the V gene TRBV19; D gene uncertain. V shed 3 bases and J shed 0 bases, with 6 bases lying between them. The CDR3 spans 14 residues. Germline V gene lookup returns CDR1 LNHDA and CDR2 SQIVND (reference sequence). CDR3 DNA sequence: TGTGCCAGTAGTATGCAGCGCTCCTACAATGAGCAGTTCTTC. Translation: CASSMQRSYNEQFF. The variable domain in full, completed from reference TRBV19 and TRBJ2-1, reads DGGITQSPKYLFRKEGQNVTLSCEQNLNHDAMYWYRQDPGQGLRLIYYSQIVNDFQKGDIAEGYSVSREKKESFPLTVTSAQKNPTAFYLCASSMQRSYNEQFFGPGTRLTVL.

The chain carries TRBV10-3 and TRBJ2-4; 10 positions agree with TRBD2. V was clipped by 0 bases and J by 8 bases; unmatched bases: 7. Germline-derived CDR1 and CDR2 are ENHRY and SYGVKD. The CDR3 is 16 amino acids. For the CDR3, the DNA is TGTGCCATCAGTGAGTCGAAGAGCGGGGGGGCTGACATTCAGTACTTC. Translation gives CAISESKSGGADIQYF.

The rearrangement links TRBV29-1 to TRBJ1-2, with 12 bases fitting TRBD1. The junction had 14 bases not matched to a gene; V was cut back by 6 bases and J by 3 bases. This CDR3 region has 17 residues. Germline CDR1 SQVTM, CDR2 ANQGSEA. The CDR3 region is CSVPNAPGTGGDYGYTF. The CDR3 nucleotides are TGCAGCGTCCCTAATGCCCCCGGGACAGGGGGCGACTATGGCTACACCTTC.

This chain links TRBV11-2 with TRBJ2-5; 9 positions match TRBD2. The CDR3 has 16 residues. After removal of 5 bases from V and 2 bases from J, the junction contained 9 bases not matched to a gene. CDR1 is SGHAT, CDR2 FQNNGV, per germline. In DNA form, the CDR3 reads TGTGCCAGCAGCCACGCCTGGCGGGAGGGACAAGAGACCCAGTACTTC. This codes for CASSHAWREGQETQYF.